This TCR beta chain derives from a study of blood T cell repertoires in COVID-19. Study-wide background: Spain, Italy and the United States supplied samples that represented acute and convalescent COVID-19. The cDNA or gDNA used as material had been derived from T cells, B-cell-depleted T cells, or PBMCs.

TCRdb keeps only in-frame clones here, not all; method: immunoSEQ multiplex PCR. The repertoire consists of approximately 100,000 clones, with roughly 69% occurring once and the leading ten covering approximately 5.9%. Many counts were recorded for this clone. V lost 1 base to trimming and J lost 7 bases; unmatched junction nucleotides: 9. CDR1 and CDR2 (germline): MGHRA, YSYEKL. The CDR3 loop spans 16 amino acids. The clonotype was recovered from a man aged 80 or over with acute or convalescent COVID-19. Sequencing was carried out using peripheral blood. The chain has TRBV4-1 and TRBJ2-1; 8 bases match TRBD2. The CDR3 sequence: CASSQGAGDLSNEQFF. CDR3 bases: TGCGCCAGCAGCCAAGGAGCGGGAGACCTCTCGAATGAGCAGTTCTTC.